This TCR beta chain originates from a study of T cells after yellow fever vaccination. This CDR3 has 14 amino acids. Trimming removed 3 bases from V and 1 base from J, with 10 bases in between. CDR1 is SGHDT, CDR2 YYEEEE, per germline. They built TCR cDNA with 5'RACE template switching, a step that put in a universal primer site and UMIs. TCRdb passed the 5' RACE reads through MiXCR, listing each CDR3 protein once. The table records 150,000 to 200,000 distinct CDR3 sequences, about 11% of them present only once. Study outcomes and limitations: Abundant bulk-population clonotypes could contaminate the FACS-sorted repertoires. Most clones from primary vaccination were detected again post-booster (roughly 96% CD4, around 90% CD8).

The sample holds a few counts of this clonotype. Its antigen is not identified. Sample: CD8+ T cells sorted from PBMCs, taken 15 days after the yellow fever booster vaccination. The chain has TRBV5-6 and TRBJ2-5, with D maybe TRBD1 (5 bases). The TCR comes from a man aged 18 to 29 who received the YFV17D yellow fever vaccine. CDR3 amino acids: CASSSDSLQETQYF. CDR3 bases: TGTGCCAGCAGCTCTGACAGCCTCCAAGAGACCCAGTACTTC.